This TCR beta chain was sequenced during a study of shared clonotypes between healthy human individuals. The table came from immunoSEQ multiplex PCR; TCRdb's copy has only in-frame clones and leaves some out. The table includes hundreds of thousands of clones, roughly 95% detected once. Positive CCR7 selection of CD45RO-negative cells yielded the naive CD8 cells, and terminally differentiated effector memory CD45RA+ cells were excluded. Trimming stripped 7 bases from V and 0 bases from J, with 19 bases between. There are 17 residues in the CDR3. From germline, CDR1 is MDHEN and CDR2 SYDVKM. V usage is TRBV28 and J usage is TRBJ1-5; D might be TRBD1 (6 bases). The specimen sequenced was naive CD8+ T cells sorted from blood. This sequence originates from a woman aged 25 to 39 in good health. The CDR3 DNA follows: TGTGCCAGCATCGGGGGGACACATCTAATTAGCAATCAGCCCCAGCATTTT. Protein product: CASIGGTHLISNQPQHF.